This TCR beta chain comes out of a study of cytotoxic CD8 clonotypes in ibrutinib-treated CLL. On the study more broadly: Response samples followed a median approximately 13 months of treatment, range 6 to 36.

Profiled with immunoSEQ multiplex PCR; TCRdb holds only in-frame clones, not every one. Of roughly 250,000 clones listed, around three quarters are singletons. V was pared by 0 bases and J by 2 bases, with 12 bases between. This CDR3 has 16 residues. Germline V gene data show CDR1 as MGHRA and CDR2 as YSYEKL. This rearrangement joins TRBV4-1 to TRBJ2-3; D is unclear. The receptor was derived from a human donor with chronic lymphocytic leukemia. The sequencing used PBMCs, collected after 24 months of ibrutinib treatment. CDR3 coding DNA: TGCGCCAGCAGCCAAGATTTCCTTCAATCCACAGATACGCAGTATTTT. This codes for CASSQDFLQSTDTQYF.